The next 6 T cell receptor beta chains were all read from a single sample in a study of patients and donors after allogeneic stem cell transplantation. Via MiXCR, TCRdb re-called the RT-PCR reads, giving one row per CDR3 protein. Of about 150,000 distinct CDR3 sequences detected, approximately 40% appear once; the ten largest clones hold about 50%. Sample: blood, either unsorted or a sorted T cell fraction (not recorded which). The receptors derive from a human donor who was either an allogeneic HSCT recipient or a stem cell or donor lymphocyte infusion donor (not recorded which). It is not recorded whose cells these are; they may come from a transplant donor.

This clonotype was detected a few times. The chain recombines TRBV29-1 with TRBJ2-3; D assignment may be TRBD1 or TRBD2 (5 bases each). Germline CDR1 and CDR2: SQVTM and ANQGSEA. V was trimmed by 4 bases and J by 1 base, leaving 6 bases between them. The CDR3 consists of 12 residues. The CDR3 loop is CSVGDGTDTQYF. In DNA form, the CDR3 reads TGCAGCGTTGGGGACGGCACAGATACGCAGTATTTT.

The gene calls are TRBV12-3 or TRBV12-4 and TRBJ2-3, with a weak D call TRBD1 (6 bases). The CDR3 is 16 residues long. Trimming shortened V by 3 bases and J by 2 bases, and 15 bases separated the two germline ends. CDR3 sequence: CASSLTAGGLTDTQYF. CDR3 coding DNA: TGTGCCAGCAGTTTGACAGCTGGGGGCCTCACAGATACGCAGTATTTT.

The chain carries TRBV20-1 and TRBJ1-2, with a weak D call TRBD1 (6 bases). Germline V gene data show CDR1 as DFQATT and CDR2 as SNEGSKA (reference sequence). The CDR3 spans 13 residues. V lost 3 bases and J 3 bases, leaving 11 bases between the germline ends. CDR3: CSARWTVDYGYTF. CDR3 nucleotide sequence: TGCAGTGCTAGGTGGACAGTGGACTATGGCTACACCTTC.

This clonotype was counted a few times. This chain uses TRBV7-9 with TRBJ1-3, with D uncertain. CDR1 SEHNR and CDR2 FQNEAQ come from the germline V gene (reference sequence). The CDR3 covers 14 residues. With 5 bases removed from V and 2 bases from J, the gap between germline ends came to 10 bases. DNA of the CDR3: TGTGCCAGCAGCCTAGGTCGCGCTGGAAACACCATATATTTT. This codes for CASSLGRAGNTIYF.

This clonotype was seen a few times. The V and J genes are TRBV12-3 or TRBV12-4 and TRBJ1-1, with TRBD1 identical over 12 bases. The CDR3 is made up of 14 amino acids. After removal of 7 bases from V and 6 bases from J, the junction contained 6 bases not matched to a gene. The CDR3 protein is CASTPRDRGPEAFF. The CDR3 DNA follows: TGTGCCAGCACCCCCCGGGACAGGGGGCCTGAAGCTTTCTTT.

In this sample, this clonotype turned up once. CDR3 residues: CSATPSGTSNYGYTF. The CDR3 DNA sequence: TGCAGTGCAACCCCCTCTGGGACATCGAACTATGGCTACACCTTC. The V call is TRBV20-1, the J call TRBJ1-2; D is perhaps TRBD1 (6 bases). Trimming stripped 6 bases from V and 2 bases from J, with 19 bases between. In germline, CDR1 is DFQATT, CDR2 SNEGSKA (reference sequence). The CDR3 is 15 amino acids.